This TCR beta chain was found in a study of T cells in pancreatic ductal adenocarcinoma. Study-level points and caveats: No significant tumor-blood clonality difference; means were about 0.12 and 0.07. Tumor-versus-blood clonality comparisons may be biased toward lower tumor diversity. The resected pancreatic cancer cohort was biased toward the minority with early-stage disease.

The selected patients with pancreatic ductal adenocarcinoma had surgery but no neoadjuvant therapy. Comment on this clone: The target antigen is unknown.

Assay: immunoSEQ multiplex PCR; the TCRdb copy retains only in-frame clones and omits some. Of 85,000 to 120,000 clones listed, 90% to 95% were seen once; the top ten hold less than 4%. The receptor was isolated from a human donor with pancreatic ductal adenocarcinoma. The sample comprised PBMCs.

As DNA, the CDR3 is TGTGCCATCAGTAGCAGGTCAGGGGCAACTAATGAAAAACTGTTTTTT. This codes for CAISSRSGATNEKLFF. The rearrangement links TRBV10-3 to TRBJ1-4, with a tentative D call TRBD1 (6 bases). Trimming took 5 bases from V and 0 from J, leaving 13 bases between them. CDR3 length: 16 amino acids. Germline loops: CDR1 ENHRY, CDR2 SYGVKD.